What follows is one TCR beta chain and its context. Its antigen is not identified. The data originate from a study of cytomegalovirus exposure and HLA in healthy donors. Across the study: Later analysis reported that the 130 or so validation repertoires shared the platform of the 650 to 700 first-cohort repertoires.

TCRdb's table, derived via immunoSEQ multiplex PCR, lists solely in-frame clones and lacks some. Altogether 150,000 to 200,000 clones are present, about 83% being singletons, with the ten largest covering about 1.6%. Study conclusions and caveats: Cytomegalovirus-associated status was assigned to 150 to 200 TCR beta chains.

The CDR3 consists of 14 residues. Trimming took 3 bases from V and 0 from J, leaving 10 bases between them. Germline lookup yields CDR1 SGHNT and CDR2 YYREEE (reference sequence). The sequence derives from a woman aged 18-29 years in good health and CMV-seronegative. The specimen sequenced was PBMCs. V gene TRBV5-4 combines with J gene TRBJ2-7, with D possibly TRBD1 on 7 matching bases. CDR3 bases: TGTGCCAGCAGCTGGGGGGACAGCTCCTACGAGCAGTACTTC. It encodes CASSWGDSSYEQYF.